This record covers a single TCR beta chain. As part of library construction, unique molecular identifiers were attached to individual cDNA molecules. TCRdb reprocessed the 5' RACE reads with MiXCR, giving one entry per CDR3 protein. The data show about 64,000 distinct CDR3 sequences, roughly a sixth seen once. This sample is drawn from a study of early T cells in non-severe SARS-CoV-2 infection. Trimming pared 4 bases from V and 0 bases from J, leaving 14 bases between. The CDR3 is made up of 16 amino acids. CDR1 is SGHRS and CDR2 is YFSETQ in the germline V gene. The chain is built from TRBV5-1 and TRBJ1-3, with no clear D. The receptor was derived from an adult who was a healthcare worker with PCR-confirmed SARS-CoV-2 infection or an uninfected control (not recorded which). The sample was whole blood, taken at baseline. CDR3 bases: TGCGCCAGCAGCCGGCCGGACGGAAGCTCTGGAAACACCATATATTTT. This codes for CASSRPDGSSGNTIYF. The full variable domain, completed using reference TRBV5-1 and TRBJ1-3, is KAGVTQTPRYLIKTRGQQVTLSCSPISGHRSVSWYQQTPGQGLQFLFEYFSETQRNKGNFPGRFSGRQFSNSRSEMNVSTLELGDSALYLCASSRPDGSSGNTIYFGEGSWLTVV.